These T cell receptor beta chains were read from a single sample in a study of cytomegalovirus exposure and HLA in healthy donors. Only in-frame clones appear in the TCRdb table, and some are missing; sequencing was by immunoSEQ multiplex PCR. The repertoire holds over 80,000 clones, 60% to 80% seen once, with about 6.4% in the top ten. Sequencing input: PBMCs. These receptors all stem from a female donor in good health and CMV-seronegative. CDR3s include the opening cysteine and the closing phenylalanine or tryptophan. The order of the fields is CDR3 protein, CDR3 DNA, D gene, CDR3 length, V gene, clone size, J gene. D genes are given only for firm matches. Some rows mark clone size as missing; the rest say once, few, many or name a class of expanded clone.

CASSLGRGNEQFF,TGTGCCAGCAGTTTAGGTAGGGGCAATGAGCAGTTCTTC,-,13,TRBV28,-,TRBJ2-1
CASSLAVPYEQYF,TGTGCCAGCAGCTTGGCGGTACCCTACGAGCAGTACTTC,-,13,TRBV5-6,-,TRBJ2-7
CASSPYRAGMAGELFF,TGTGCCAGCAGCCCTTACCGGGCAGGGATGGCCGGGGAGCTGTTTTTT,-,16,TRBV7-8,-,TRBJ2-2
CASSELDRAVSSPLHF,TGTGCCAGCAGTGAACTAGACAGGGCGGTTTCATCACCCCTCCACTTT,TRBD1,16,TRBV6-1,-,TRBJ1-6
CASSLLGQGTEKLFF,TGTGCCAGCAGTTTACTGGGCCAGGGGACTGAAAAACTGTTTTTT,-,15,TRBV27,-,TRBJ1-4
CASTREAGLAGNEQFF,TGTGCCAGCACCCGAGAGGCCGGACTAGCAGGCAATGAGCAGTTCTTC,TRBD2,16,TRBV7-2,-,TRBJ2-1
CASSNGGGFDEQFF,TGTGCCAGCAGTAATGGTGGGGGGTTCGATGAGCAGTTCTTC,-,14,TRBV28,once,TRBJ2-1
CASSAGQGHQPQHF,TGTGCCAGCAGCGCCGGACAGGGACATCAGCCCCAGCATTTT,TRBD1,14,TRBV2,-,TRBJ1-5
CASSMTGELVYGYTF,TGTGCCAGTAGTATGACAGGGGAGCTGGTCTATGGCTACACCTTC,TRBD1,15,TRBV19,-,TRBJ1-2
CASSPSGGGVDTEAFF,TGTGCCAGCAGTCCATCAGGGGGCGGTGTGGACACTGAAGCTTTCTTT,TRBD1,16,TRBV2,-,TRBJ1-1
CASSQVGLAGAPSTDTQYF,TGCGCCAGCAGCCAAGTTGGACTAGCGGGGGCCCCGAGCACAGATACGCAGTATTTT,TRBD2,19,TRBV4-3,-,TRBJ2-3
CATQGAPGELFF,TGTGCCACACAGGGGGCGCCCGGGGAGCTGTTTTTT,TRBD1,12,TRBV2,-,TRBJ2-2
CASSPRQTDTQYF,TGCGCCAGCAGCCCCCGACAGACAGATACGCAGTATTTT,-,13,TRBV4-1,-,TRBJ2-3
CASSQDRTSGTRDEQFF,TGTGCCAGCAGCCAAGATAGGACTAGCGGGACTCGGGATGAGCAGTTCTTC,TRBD2,17,TRBV4-2,-,TRBJ2-1
CASSRDPTGVGEQFF,TGCGCCAGCAGCCGGGACCCAACGGGGGTGGGTGAGCAGTTCTTC,-,15,TRBV5-1,-,TRBJ2-1
CVSSEPLAGGSYNEQFF,TGTGTCAGCAGCGAACCGCTAGCGGGGGGATCCTACAATGAGCAGTTCTTC,TRBD2,17,TRBV7-9,-,TRBJ2-1
CASSDRLAGVYEQYF,TGTGCCAGCAGTGACCGACTAGCGGGAGTCTACGAGCAGTACTTC,TRBD2,15,TRBV6-4,-,TRBJ2-7
CASSSGGGQETQYF,TGTGCCAGCAGCTCCGGGGGTGGCCAAGAGACCCAGTACTTC,-,14,TRBV7-8,-,TRBJ2-5
CAWSLGHEAEAFF,TGTGCCTGGAGTCTTGGACACGAAGCTGAAGCTTTCTTT,-,13,TRBV30,few,TRBJ1-1
CASSLVLATEAFF,TGTGCCAGCAGCTTAGTCTTGGCCACTGAAGCTTTCTTT,-,13,TRBV7-6,-,TRBJ1-1
CASSLGEGPSTEAFF,TGCGCCAGCAGCTTGGGGGAGGGGCCCTCTACTGAAGCTTTCTTT,-,15,TRBV5-1,few,TRBJ1-1
CAWTGPYGYTF,TGTGCCTGGACAGGGCCCTATGGCTACACCTTC,-,11,TRBV30,once,TRBJ1-2
CASSNTFRMGLEQYF,TGTGCCAGCAGCAATACCTTCAGAATGGGACTCGAGCAGTACTTC,-,15,TRBV5-6,-,TRBJ2-7
CAGGTGELFF,TGTGCGGGGGGCACCGGGGAGCTGTTTTTT,-,10,TRBV19,-,TRBJ2-2
CACCSVPEEGNEQFF,TGTGCCTGCTGCTCGGTCCCGGAGGAAGGCAATGAGCAGTTCTTC,-,15,TRBV28,once,TRBJ2-1
CASGFSYEQYF,TGTGCCAGCGGCTTCTCCTACGAGCAGTACTTC,-,11,TRBV2,-,TRBJ2-7
CAISGLGGTGGDEQYF,TGTGCCATCAGTGGACTGGGAGGGACAGGGGGCGACGAGCAGTACTTC,TRBD1,16,TRBV10-3,-,TRBJ2-7